This note documents a single TCR beta chain sequence. The antigen is unknown. Per the germline V gene, CDR1 is SGHRS and CDR2 is YFSETQ. This CDR3 contains 14 residues. Among CD8+ T cells, naive ones were CD45RO-CCR7+CD27+CD95-. The TRB libraries of cDNA were built by UMI-labeled 5' RACE. Reprocessing the 5' RACE reads, TCRdb reports a single entry for every CDR3 protein and omits DNA. The clone table shows more than 80,000 distinct CDR3 sequences, with the ten largest holding approximately 0.38%. These data belong to a study of CXCR3-negative and CXCR3-positive naive CD8 T cells. The study's findings and limits: Similar levels of surface CD5 were seen between naive subsets; TCR strength was inferred from TRB CDR3 properties. High diversity, comparable across both naive subsets, contrasted with much lower diversity in memory CD8+ cells. Hydrophobicity was higher for TRB CDR3s found in CXCR3-positive naive cells than in CXCR3-negative naive cells.

The rearrangement uses TRBV5-1 and TRBJ1-1; the D gene TCRdb calls, TRBD1, cannot be checked with no DNA. Specimen: naive CXCR3+ CD8+ T cells from blood. Described subset: CD45RO-CCR7+CD27+CD95- naive CD8+ T cells expressing CXCR3 (TNR3+). The clonotype originates from a human donor in good health. Some clones in this sample may be carry-over from other donors' samples. The CDR3 loop reads CASSLGGARTEAFF.